This passage covers 13 T cell receptor beta chains from one sample sequenced in a study of molecular identifiers for immune sequencing clone quantification. From the PCR reads, TCRdb called clonotypes with MiXCR, one entry per CDR3 protein. The table records about half a million distinct CDR3 sequences, about 22% of them present only once. The sample comprised naive CD8+ T cells from blood, with Jurkat cell RNA spiked in. Subset in this sample: FACS-sorted CD8+CD4-CCR7+CD45RA+ naive T cells. These receptors all come from a human donor in good health. Some libraries in this study had Jurkat cell RNA spiked in.

This clonotype was observed many times. The V gene is TRBV29-1, the J gene TRBJ2-2, with D hard to call. With 4 bases removed from V and 5 bases from J, the gap between germline ends came to 8 bases. Germline CDR1 SQVTM, CDR2 ANQGSEA. The CDR3 loop spans 12 amino acids. The DNA of the CDR3 is TGCAGCGTTGTACAGAGAACCGGGGAGCTGTTTTTT. Amino acid sequence: CSVVQRTGELFF.

On this clonotype itself: A read error may produce the germline difference seen at one junction end. The chain links TRBV14 to TRBJ2-7; D is possibly TRBD2 (6 bases). The germline V gene has CDR1 SGHDN and CDR2 FVKESK. The CDR3 length is 14 residues. The CDR3 spells CAGSQRGSNNEQYF. CDR3 in DNA: TGTGCCGGCAGCCAACGGGGGAGTAACAACGAGCAGTACTTC.

This CDR3 is CASTLRPDVFQAENVDTQYF. DNA for the CDR3: TGTGCCAGTACCCTCAGGCCCGACGTCTTTCAGGCCGAGAACGTAGATACGCAGTATTTT. The chain recombines TRBV19 with TRBJ2-3; D is ambiguous. This CDR3 region has 20 residues. Germline CDR1 and CDR2: LNHDA and SQIVND (reference sequence). The V gene lost 7 bases and the J gene lost 5 bases, with 34 bases spanning the gap.

V gene TRBV18 combines with J gene TRBJ2-7; D unclear. The CDR3 length is 16 residues. The germline V and J ends were trimmed by 0 bases and 2 bases, with 14 bases remaining between them. Germline V gene lookup returns CDR1 KGHSH and CDR2 LQKENI. Here the CDR3 DNA reads TGTGCCAGCTCACCACCGGGTCCGATTCATACCTACGAGCAGTACTTC. Its protein is CASSPPGPIHTYEQYF.

This clonotype showed up just a few times. This chain's CDR3 is CASRTSGGSSTDTQYF. CDR3 coding DNA: TGTGCCAGCCGGACTAGCGGGGGATCTAGCACAGATACGCAGTATTTT. The V and J genes are TRBV28 and TRBJ2-3; 13 bases match TRBD2. The CDR3 spans 16 residues. The germline gives CDR1 MDHEN, CDR2 SYDVKM. The trim removed 8 bases at V and 0 bases at J, leaving 5 bases unmatched.

This clonotype was picked up many times. The chain couples TRBV20-1 to TRBJ2-7; no clear D gene. The V end was cut by 0 bases, the J end by 6 bases, with 15 bases between. Germline V CDR1 and CDR2: DFQATT, SNEGSKA (reference sequence). This CDR3 region has 14 residues. In nucleotides, the CDR3 is TGCAGTGCTAGAGATATCTCATCCGGGTCCGAGCAGTACTTC. Its protein product is CSARDISSGSEQYF.

This clonotype was seen many times. V and J are TRBV6-1 and TRBJ2-7, with 7 bases lining up with TRBD1. The CDR3 totals 16 residues. J gave up 3 bases and V 5 bases, and 13 bases lay outside the gene matches. CDR1 is MNHNS, CDR2 SASEGT, per germline. The chain's CDR3 is CASSPPTGTESYEQYF. Written as DNA, the CDR3 is TGTGCCAGCAGTCCTCCCACGGGGACAGAGAGCTACGAGCAGTACTTC.

This clonotype has ten or more counts. V and J are TRBV13 and TRBJ2-7; 8 nucleotides match TRBD2. Germline loops: CDR1 PRHDT, CDR2 FYEKMQ (reference sequence). The V segment lost 5 bases and the J segment 7 bases; nucleotides outside the gene matches: 16. The CDR3 is made up of 16 amino acids. The CDR3 DNA reads as TGTGCCAGCAGCCAGTTACAAACGGGGGGGCCTTGGGAGCAGTACTTC. Amino acid sequence: CASSQLQTGGPWEQYF.

This clonotype was recorded many times. The chain joins TRBV5-6 to TRBJ2-5; D possibly corresponds to TRBD1 (5 bases). Trimming removed 1 base at V and 0 bases at J, with 10 bases between. Germline V CDR1 and CDR2: SGHDT, YYEEEE. This CDR3 is built from 15 residues. The DNA for the CDR3 is TGTGCCAGCAGCTTGCCCCTGACAGACCAAGAGACCCAGTACTTC. Amino acid sequence: CASSLPLTDQETQYF.

The chain employs TRBV20-1 and TRBJ2-7; 11 bases align to TRBD2. Losses at the gene ends were 5 bases for V and 3 bases for J; bases not matched to a gene: 6. Germline V gene data show CDR1 as DFQATT and CDR2 as SNEGSKA (reference sequence). This CDR3 is 14 amino acids long. This CDR3 reads CSAASGRFIYEQYF. For the CDR3, the DNA is TGCAGTGCTGCTAGCGGGAGGTTCATCTACGAGCAGTACTTC.

Remarks on this clonotype: This sequence may be a read error, since a much larger clone differs from it by one base. The rearrangement links TRBV21-1 to TRBJ2-7; TRBD2 is the table's D call, not checked against the DNA. TRBV21-1 counts as a pseudogene. The CDR3 runs 15 residues. The CDR3 bases are TGTGCCAGCAGCAAGTCTAGCGGGTTGGCCTACGAGCGGTACTTC. This encodes CASSKSSGLAYERYF.

This clonotype showed up many times. The chain has TRBV7-2 and TRBJ1-1; the D gene is possibly TRBD1 (5 bases). Between the trimmed V and J ends, which lost 1 base and 8 bases, there was a span of 8 bases. Per germline, CDR1 SGHTA and CDR2 FQGNSA. This CDR3 comprises 12 residues. The DNA for the CDR3 is TGTGCCAGCAGCTTAGAGTCAGGGGAAGCTTTCTTT. As protein: CASSLESGEAFF.

This sequence joins TRBV5-1 and TRBJ2-5; D gene uncertain. The CDR3 is 17 residues long. Trimming cost V 0 bases and J 2 bases, with 17 bases left between them. CDR1 and CDR2 from the germline V gene are SGHRS and YFSETQ. The CDR3 region has the DNA TGCGCCAGCAGCTTGGGGGTAGACCTAAACCCGCAAGAGACCCAGTACTTC. It specifies CASSLGVDLNPQETQYF.